Following are 19 T cell receptor beta chains from one sample sequenced in a study of shared clonotypes between healthy human individuals (dated by TCRdb to the early 2020s). The method was the immunoSEQ multiplex PCR assay. The immuneACCESS repertoire file appears here via TCRdb, limited to in-frame rearrangements. These files lack a portion of the clones; in checked studies, under half of the deficit traces to unresolved V genes, and the cause of the others is not known. For this sample there are roughly 700,000 clones; 80% to 95% appear just once. The ten largest clones capture 34% of the sample. Sequenced: memory CD8+ T cells from PBMCs. The cell subset or site label here, explained by the study, means: CD45RO+ cells pooled with CCR7-negative TemRA cells. The receptors shown here come from a man younger than 30 in good health. Some clones in this sample may be carry-over from other donors' samples.

The chain employs TRBV6-1 and TRBJ1-1; a possible D gene is TRBD1 (5 bases). Between the trimmed V and J ends, which lost 2 bases and 7 bases, there was a span of 23 bases. Germline V gene data show CDR1 as MNHNS and CDR2 as SASEGT. The CDR3 is made up of 17 amino acids. The CDR3 is CASSESSWGSIKREAFF. The CDR3 nucleotides are TGTGCCAGCAGTGAATCATCCTGGGGCAGTATCAAACGTGAAGCTTTCTTT.

The chain recombines TRBV29-1 with TRBJ2-5, with 8 positions matching TRBD1. CDR1 SQVTM and CDR2 ANQGSEA come from the germline V gene. Trimming cost V 5 bases and J 4 bases; bases outside gene matches: 6. The CDR3 has 13 amino acids. The CDR3 loop is CSVLQGARETQYF. Here the CDR3 DNA reads TGCAGCGTTCTCCAGGGGGCCAGAGAGACCCAGTACTTC.

V is TRBV30 and J is TRBJ1-5; D uncertain. Germline V gene data show CDR1 as GTSNPN and CDR2 as SVGIG (reference sequence). V was pared by 0 bases and J by 0 bases, with 9 bases between. The CDR3 runs 15 residues. The CDR3 nucleotides are TGTGCCTGGAGTGTAGGCAGGCCTAGCAATCAGCCCCAGCATTTT. Translating gives CAWSVGRPSNQPQHF.

This rearrangement joins TRBV6-1 to TRBJ1-1; a weak D match, TRBD1 (6 bases). The CDR3 covers 15 residues. CDR1 is MNHNS, CDR2 SASEGT, per germline. The V gene lost 4 bases and the J gene lost 5 bases, with 17 bases spanning the gap. CDR3 in amino acids: CASSAGRGLLTEAFF. CDR3 sequence (DNA): TGTGCCAGCAGTGCTGGCAGGGGATTGTTGACTGAAGCTTTCTTT.

V is TRBV4-3 and J is TRBJ2-4; D could derive from TRBD1 or TRBD2 (5 bases each). Trimming left V 5 bases short and J 0 bases short, with 11 bases between. Germline loops: CDR1 LGHNA, CDR2 YSLEER. The CDR3 is made up of 15 amino acids. The CDR3 reads CASSTGTLAKNIQYF. Here the CDR3 DNA reads TGCGCCAGCAGCACCGGGACCCTAGCCAAAAACATTCAGTACTTC.

The chain joins TRBV30 to TRBJ2-7; D not resolved. V was cut by 4 bases and J by 6 bases, with 28 bases left in between. The germline CDR1 and CDR2 sequences are GTSNPN and SVGIG (reference sequence). The CDR3 has 17 residues. CDR3 amino acids: CAWTRPAPDGPRLEQYF. The CDR3 nucleotides are TGTGCCTGGACCCGACCGGCTCCGGACGGGCCTCGGCTCGAGCAGTACTTC.

In the case of this clone: Other DNA sequences of this sample code for an identical CDR3. The genes are TRBV27 and TRBJ2-7, with D possibly TRBD1 on 6 matching bases. The CDR3 has 13 residues. The V end lost 3 bases, the J end lost 1 base, and 7 bases lay between the germline ends. Looked up from germline, CDR1 is MNHEY and CDR2 is SMNVEV (reference sequence). CDR3 amino acids: CASSLDSSYEQYF. The CDR3 DNA is TGTGCCAGCAGTTTGGACAGTTCCTACGAGCAGTACTTC.

The chain links TRBV27 to TRBJ2-7; a weak D match, TRBD2 (5 bases). Trimming cost V 8 bases and J 0 bases, with 14 bases left between them. Germline V lookup: CDR1 MNHEY, CDR2 SMNVEV (reference sequence). The CDR3 is made up of 14 amino acids. CDR3 nucleotide sequence: TGTGCCAGCCGAGGGCCCTCCTCCTCCTACGAGCAGTACTTC. It codes for CASRGPSSSYEQYF.

This chain joins TRBV19 and TRBJ2-2; D might be TRBD1 (6 bases). CDR3 length: 15 amino acids. Trimming took off 6 bases at V and 7 bases at J, with 18 bases between the two ends. Looked up from germline, CDR1 is LNHDA and CDR2 is SQIVND (reference sequence). CDR3 amino acids: CASSFRGEWVGELFF. The CDR3 region has the DNA TGTGCCAGTAGCTTCAGGGGAGAGTGGGTCGGGGAGCTGTTTTTT. The full variable domain, with the rest looked up from reference TRBV19 and TRBJ2-2, is DGGITQSPKYLFRKEGQNVTLSCEQNLNHDAMYWYRQDPGQGLRLIYYSQIVNDFQKGDIAEGYSVSREKKESFPLTVTSAQKNPTAFYLCASSFRGEWVGELFFGEGSRLTVL.

This clone was picked up one time. The chain links TRBV5-4 to TRBJ2-7; D gene unclear. The CDR3 has 11 amino acids. The germline V gene encodes CDR1 SGHNT and CDR2 YYREEE (reference sequence). V was trimmed by 4 bases and J by 2 bases, leaving 4 bases between them. CDR3 protein: CASSGTYEQYF. The CDR3 bases are TGTGCCAGCAGCGGAACCTACGAGCAGTACTTC.

The V and J genes are TRBV5-5 and TRBJ2-7; D is ambiguous. Germline V gene lookup returns CDR1 SGHKS and CDR2 YYEKEE (reference sequence). This CDR3 has 14 amino acids. Trimming took off 6 bases at V and 2 bases at J, with 15 bases between the two ends. As DNA, the CDR3 is TGTGCCAGCATGAACCCTAATACTCCCTACGAGCAGTACTTC. Amino acids: CASMNPNTPYEQYF.

The V gene is TRBV28, the J gene TRBJ1-5; no clear D gene. Per germline, CDR1 MDHEN and CDR2 SYDVKM. The CDR3 length is 14 residues. V lost 2 bases, J lost 4 bases, and 9 bases lay in between. DNA of the CDR3: TGTGCCAGCAGTTTACCCGACCGGAATCAGCCCCAGCATTTT. This encodes CASSLPDRNQPQHF.

The rearrangement joins TRBV14 to TRBJ2-2; D possibly matches TRBD1 or TRBD2 (5 bases each). This CDR3 is built from 15 residues. The V gene lost 4 bases and the J gene lost 6 bases, with 15 bases spanning the gap. Germline loops: CDR1 SGHDN, CDR2 FVKESK. The CDR3 coding sequence is TGTGCCAGCAGCCCGAGCAGGGACGGTCCCGGGGAGCTGTTTTTT. Protein product: CASSPSRDGPGELFF. Full variable domain (rest looked up from reference TRBV14 and TRBJ2-2): EAGVTQFPSHSVIEKGQTVTLRCDPISGHDNLYWYRRVMGKEIKFLLHFVKESKQDESGMPNNRFLAERTGGTYSTLKVQPAELEDSGVYFCASSPSRDGPGELFFGEGSRLTVL.

In the case of this clone: This may arise from a read error, as a much more abundant clone is one base away. CDR3 loop: CASSWLAGGNTGELFF. CDR3 DNA: TGTGCCAGCAGCTGGCTAGCGGGAGGGAACACCGGGGAGCTGTTTTTT. This chain joins TRBV7-9 and TRBJ2-2; 11 bases are a match to TRBD2. The CDR3 extends over 16 amino acids. In germline, CDR1 is SEHNR, CDR2 FQNEAQ (reference sequence). V was clipped by 4 bases and J by 1 base; unmatched bases: 2.

CDR3 coding DNA: TGTGCCAGTAGTATCTCGCCAGGCCCGGGGAATGAGCAGTTCTTC. Residues: CASSISPGPGNEQFF. The V gene is TRBV19, the J gene TRBJ2-1; possibly TRBD2 for D (5 bases). CDR1 LNHDA and CDR2 SQIVND come from the germline V gene (reference sequence). The CDR3 runs to 15 residues. V lost 3 bases, J lost 7 bases, and 16 bases lay in between.

The chain employs TRBV28 and TRBJ1-1, with D tentatively TRBD1 (6 bases). Trimming removed 6 bases from V and 0 bases from J, with 11 bases in between. The CDR3 runs to 14 residues. CDR1 and CDR2 (germline): MDHEN, SYDVKM. DNA of the CDR3: TGTGCCAGCAGCTCAACAGGGTTGAACACTGAAGCTTTCTTT. Its protein is CASSSTGLNTEAFF.

On this clone: The sample carries other DNA sequences with the same CDR3. The CDR3 DNA sequence: TGTGCCAGCAGCGTAGGGGGACAGGGGTCCTACGAGCAGTACTTC. Encoded protein: CASSVGGQGSYEQYF. The chain links TRBV9 to TRBJ2-7, with 10 bases fitting TRBD1. Germline loops: CDR1 SGDLS, CDR2 YYNGEE. J gave up 1 base and V 0 bases, and 1 base lay outside the gene matches. CDR3 length equals 15 residues.

V usage is TRBV27 and J usage is TRBJ1-4, with TRBD1 identical over 7 bases. Germline lookup yields CDR1 MNHEY and CDR2 SMNVEV (reference sequence). The CDR3 is 14 amino acids. The J segment lost 8 bases and the V segment lost 4 bases, leaving 7 bases of the junction unmatched. The CDR3 region has the DNA TGTGCCAGCAGTTCTGGGACAGTAGGGGAAAAACTGTTTTTT. It codes for CASSSGTVGEKLFF.

This clone was seen once. The chain employs TRBV2 and TRBJ2-1, with D uncertain. CDR3 length equals 15 residues. The germline V and J ends were trimmed by 6 bases and 2 bases, with 14 bases remaining between them. Germline values: CDR1 SNHLY, CDR2 FYNNEI. CDR3 protein: CASRGFGEAYNEQFF. CDR3 DNA sequence: TGTGCCAGCAGGGGGTTTGGGGAAGCCTACAATGAGCAGTTCTTC.